This T cell receptor beta chain comes out of a study of cytomegalovirus exposure and HLA in healthy donors. CDR1 SNHLY and CDR2 FYNNEI come from the germline V gene. The V gene lost 3 bases and the J gene lost 0 bases, with 5 bases spanning the gap. The CDR3 spans 13 residues. Clones were read by immunoSEQ multiplex PCR, and TCRdb kept only the in-frame ones, dropping some. The sample has about 140,000 clones, roughly 81% seen once. The sequence was collected from a woman younger than 45 in good health and CMV-seronegative. Input material: PBMCs. V and J are TRBV2 and TRBJ1-2, with no clear D. Here the CDR3 reads CASSEESNYGYTF. CDR3 DNA: TGTGCCAGCAGTGAGGAGTCTAACTATGGCTACACCTTC.